These T cell receptor beta chains were read from a single sample in a study of cytomegalovirus exposure and HLA in healthy donors. Assay used: immunoSEQ multiplex PCR; TCRdb lists only in-frame clones, some missing. Of approximately 160,000 clones listed, around 70% were seen once; the top ten hold roughly 4.5%. The sequenced sample was PBMCs. These receptor sequences come from a man between 18 and 29 years old in good health and CMV-seropositive. Both conserved end residues are part of each CDR3. The D gene is left open where the match is weak. Clone size appears in some rows only: once, few, many, or a class for an expanded clone.

V,size,J,length,D,DNA,CDR3
TRBV11-2,NA,TRBJ1-2,15,NA,TGTGCCAGCAGCTTAGGAAGGGGTGGAACGGATGGCTACACCTTC,CASSLGRGGTDGYTF
TRBV6-1,NA,TRBJ2-1,15,NA,TGTGCCAGCAGTGAAGTGGGGCCTAAGTACAGTGAGCAGTTCTTC,CASSEVGPKYSEQFF
TRBV27,NA,TRBJ2-1,15,TRBD2,TGTGCCAGCAGTTTAAGACTAGCGGGCAACAATGAGCAGTTCTTC,CASSLRLAGNNEQFF
TRBV28,NA,TRBJ1-6,13,NA,TGTGCCAGCAACGGAGACTATAATTCACCCCTCCACTTT,CASNGDYNSPLHF
TRBV9,NA,TRBJ2-2,14,NA,TGTGCCAGCAGCCTCCGGGGAAAGGGCGGGGAGCTGTTTTTT,CASSLRGKGGELFF
TRBV5-4,NA,TRBJ2-3,13,NA,TGTGCCAGCAGCTTGGGGTCTAGCAGTACGCAGTATTTT,CASSLGSSSTQYF
TRBV6-4,NA,TRBJ1-1,14,NA,TGTGCCAGCAGCCCGTCCGGGGGGGCGACTGAAGCTTTCTTT,CASSPSGGATEAFF
TRBV10-3,NA,TRBJ2-2,15,NA,TGTGCCATCAGTGAGCGGAGGGCAAGAACCGGGGAGCTGTTTTTT,CAISERRARTGELFF
TRBV9,NA,TRBJ2-1,14,NA,TGTGCCATCGGTACAGGGTGCCCCTACAATGAGCAGTTCTTC,CAIGTGCPYNEQFF
TRBV4-2,NA,TRBJ2-1,16,NA,TGTGCCAGCAGCCAACTCTCTCAGGGAACCTACAATGAGCAGTTCTTC,CASSQLSQGTYNEQFF
TRBV9,NA,TRBJ2-3,17,TRBD2,TGTGCCAGCAGCGTAGCCCAAAGCGGGGGTAGCACAGATACGCAGTATTTT,CASSVAQSGGSTDTQYF
TRBV7-8,few,TRBJ2-3,15,NA,TGTGCCAGCAGCTTAGATCAGGGGCACACAGATACGCAGTATTTT,CASSLDQGHTDTQYF
TRBV12-5,NA,TRBJ1-1,16,TRBD1,TGTGCTAGTGGGCCCAAAGGACAGGGGGTATACTCCGAAGCTTTCTTT,CASGPKGQGVYSEAFF
TRBV11-2,NA,TRBJ2-1,15,TRBD1,TGTGCCAGCAGCCTAGGGGGCCTTATAGGGAATGAGCAGTTCTTC,CASSLGGLIGNEQFF
TRBV7-7,NA,TRBJ1-1,13,NA,TGTGCTAGCAGCCCTGACTTGAACACTGAAGCTTTCTTT,CASSPDLNTEAFF
TRBV7-2,NA,TRBJ2-5,13,NA,TGTGCCAGCAGCTTAGGGACTCGGGAGACCCAGTACTTC,CASSLGTRETQYF
TRBV10-3,NA,TRBJ2-1,17,NA,TGTGCCATCAGTGAGCGTGAGGGAGGCCTCCTTGACAATGAGCAGTTCTTC,CAISEREGGLLDNEQFF
TRBV6-1,NA,TRBJ1-4,15,NA,TGTGCCAGCAGTGAAGTGGCAGGGGCCCCCGAAAAACTGTTTTTT,CASSEVAGAPEKLFF
TRBV5-1,NA,TRBJ1-2,15,TRBD1,TGCGCCAGCAGCCAAACCGACAGGGGTTACTATGGCTACACCTTC,CASSQTDRGYYGYTF
TRBV10-1,NA,TRBJ1-5,13,NA,TGCGCCAGCACCCAACCAGGTCGTCAGCCCCAGCATTTT,CASTQPGRQPQHF
TRBV5-1,NA,TRBJ1-1,15,TRBD1,TGCGCCAGCAGCTCCCGACAGGGCCTGAACACTGAAGCTTTCTTT,CASSSRQGLNTEAFF
TRBV5-6,NA,TRBJ1-6,13,NA,TGTGCCAGCAGCCTCACCGGTCGGTCACCCCTCCACTTT,CASSLTGRSPLHF
TRBV18,few,TRBJ1-5,15,NA,TGTGCCAGCTCACCACGGCAGATTAGCAATCAGCCCCAGCATTTT,CASSPRQISNQPQHF
TRBV9,NA,TRBJ1-2,15,TRBD1,TGTGCCAGCAGCGTAGGGACAGGGTATGCTAAGGGCTACACCTTC,CASSVGTGYAKGYTF
TRBV29-1,NA,TRBJ1-2,13,TRBD1,TGCAGCGTGAGGGACAGGGGGCCGGGTGGCTACACCTTC,CSVRDRGPGGYTF
TRBV11-2,NA,TRBJ2-5,16,TRBD2,TGTGCCAGCAGCCCCGGGACTAGCGGGGGGCTAGAGACCCAGTACTTC,CASSPGTSGGLETQYF
TRBV11-3,NA,TRBJ2-3,18,NA,TGTGCCAGCAGCTTTTTATGGGACGGGAGCGCCGTTCAGGATACGCAGTATTTT,CASSFLWDGSAVQDTQYF
TRBV27,NA,TRBJ1-2,13,NA,TGTGCCAGCAGCCTCCACGTCTCCGGTGGCTACACCTTC,CASSLHVSGGYTF
TRBV4-1,few,TRBJ1-2,15,NA,TGCGCCAGCAGCCCTGAGACTGGAGCTAACTATGGCTACACCTTC,CASSPETGANYGYTF